The T cell receptor beta chain under discussion was sequenced for a study of cytomegalovirus exposure and HLA in healthy donors. Study-wide findings and caveats: TCR beta chain V- and J-gene trimming was linked, in a later analysis, to a missense variant in DCLRE1C. Reportedly, HLA-A and HLA-B alleles of most subjects were accurately predicted from TCR beta.

PCR primers comprised 60 Vbeta and 13 Jbeta primers. The method was immunoSEQ multiplex PCR; TCRdb's version includes in-frame clones alone and lacks a portion of them. The sample records approximately 160,000 clones, 75% being singletons. This clone was counted once. Its antigen is unknown. This CDR3 has 16 residues. CDR1 is MGHRA and CDR2 is YSYEKL in the germline V gene. Deletions cut 1 base from V and 1 base from J, with 13 bases between. The chain joins TRBV4-1 to TRBJ1-1; D may be TRBD1 (5 bases). The sequence was obtained from a man between 18 and 35 years old in good health and CMV-seronegative. What was sequenced was PBMCs. CDR3 nucleotides: TGCGCCAGCAGCCAAGGATGGGCGGGACCGAACACTGAAGCTTTCTTT. Translating it yields CASSQGWAGPNTEAFF.